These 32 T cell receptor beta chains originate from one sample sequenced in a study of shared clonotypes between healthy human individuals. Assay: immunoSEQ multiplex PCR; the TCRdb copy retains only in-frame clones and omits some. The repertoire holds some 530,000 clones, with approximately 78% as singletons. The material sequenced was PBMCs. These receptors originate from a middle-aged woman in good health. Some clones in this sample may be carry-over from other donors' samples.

As DNA, the CDR3 is TGCGCCAGCAGCATTCGTTCTGGAGGAGCGGGCGGGGAGCTGTTTTTT. Amino acid sequence: CASSIRSGGAGGELFF. The V and J genes are TRBV5-1 and TRBJ2-2, with D maybe TRBD2 (6 bases). The V end was cut by 4 bases, the J end by 7 bases, with 20 bases between. The CDR3 extends over 16 amino acids. Germline V lookup: CDR1 SGHRS, CDR2 YFSETQ.

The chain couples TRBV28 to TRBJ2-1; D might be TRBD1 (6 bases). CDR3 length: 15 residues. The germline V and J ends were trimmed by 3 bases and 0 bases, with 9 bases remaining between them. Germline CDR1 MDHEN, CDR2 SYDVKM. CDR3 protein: CASSLADSSYNEQFF. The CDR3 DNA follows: TGTGCCAGCAGTTTGGCGGACAGCTCCTACAATGAGCAGTTCTTC.

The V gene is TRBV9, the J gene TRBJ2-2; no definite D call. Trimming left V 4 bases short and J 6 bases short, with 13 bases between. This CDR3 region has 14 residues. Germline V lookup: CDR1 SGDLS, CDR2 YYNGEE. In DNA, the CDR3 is TGTGCCAGCAGCCCCGAGACCGGGTCCGGGGAGCTGTTTTTT. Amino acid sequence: CASSPETGSGELFF.

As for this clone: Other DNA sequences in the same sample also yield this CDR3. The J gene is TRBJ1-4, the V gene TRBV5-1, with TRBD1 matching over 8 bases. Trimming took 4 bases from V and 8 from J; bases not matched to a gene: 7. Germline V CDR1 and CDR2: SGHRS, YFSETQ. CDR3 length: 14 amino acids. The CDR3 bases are TGCGCCAGCAGCCTTCGGACAGGGAACGAAAAACTGTTTTTT. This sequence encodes CASSLRTGNEKLFF.

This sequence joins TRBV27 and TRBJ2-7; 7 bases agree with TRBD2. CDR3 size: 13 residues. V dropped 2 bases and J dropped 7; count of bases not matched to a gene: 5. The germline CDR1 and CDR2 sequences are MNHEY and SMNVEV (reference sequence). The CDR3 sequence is CASSLAREWEQYF. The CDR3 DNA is TGTGCCAGCAGTTTAGCGCGGGAGTGGGAGCAGTACTTC.

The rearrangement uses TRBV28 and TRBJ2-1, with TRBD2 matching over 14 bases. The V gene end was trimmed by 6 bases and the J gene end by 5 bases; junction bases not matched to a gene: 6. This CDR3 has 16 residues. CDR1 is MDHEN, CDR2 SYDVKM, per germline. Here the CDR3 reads CASSITGLAGDNEQFF. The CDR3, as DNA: TGTGCCAGCAGCATAACGGGACTAGCGGGAGACAATGAGCAGTTCTTC.

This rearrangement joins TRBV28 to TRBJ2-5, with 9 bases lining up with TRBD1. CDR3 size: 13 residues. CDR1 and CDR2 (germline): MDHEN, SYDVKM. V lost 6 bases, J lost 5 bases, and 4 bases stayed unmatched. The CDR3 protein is CASRTGGGETQYF. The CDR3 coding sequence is TGTGCCAGCAGAACAGGGGGCGGGGAGACCCAGTACTTC.

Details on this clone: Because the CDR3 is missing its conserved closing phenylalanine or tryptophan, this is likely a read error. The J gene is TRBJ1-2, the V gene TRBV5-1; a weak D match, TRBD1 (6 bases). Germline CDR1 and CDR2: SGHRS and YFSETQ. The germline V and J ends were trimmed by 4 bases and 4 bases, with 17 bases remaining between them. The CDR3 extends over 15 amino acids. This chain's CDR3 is CASSIGTSESYGYTS. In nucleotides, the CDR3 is TGCGCCAGCAGCATTGGGACATCCGAGAGCTATGGCTACACCTCC.

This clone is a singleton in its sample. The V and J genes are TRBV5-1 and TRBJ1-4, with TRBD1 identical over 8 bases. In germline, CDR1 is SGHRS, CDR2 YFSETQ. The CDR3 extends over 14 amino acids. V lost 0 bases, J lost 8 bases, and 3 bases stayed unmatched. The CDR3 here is CASSLGTGPEKLFF. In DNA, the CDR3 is TGCGCCAGCAGCTTGGGGACAGGGCCCGAAAAACTGTTTTTT.

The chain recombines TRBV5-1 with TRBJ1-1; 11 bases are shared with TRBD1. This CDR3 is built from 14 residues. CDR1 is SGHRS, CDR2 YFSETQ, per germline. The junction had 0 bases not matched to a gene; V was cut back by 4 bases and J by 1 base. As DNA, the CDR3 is TGCGCCAGCAGCGGGACAGGGGGGAACACTGAAGCTTTCTTT. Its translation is CASSGTGGNTEAFF.

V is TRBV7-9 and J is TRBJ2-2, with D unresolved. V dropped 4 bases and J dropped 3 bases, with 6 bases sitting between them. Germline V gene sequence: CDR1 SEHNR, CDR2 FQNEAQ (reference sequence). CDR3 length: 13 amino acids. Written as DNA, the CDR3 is TGTGCCAGCAGCTATACGGACACCGGGGAGCTGTTTTTT. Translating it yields CASSYTDTGELFF.

The DNA for the CDR3 is TGCGCCAGCAGCTTGGGATGGTCTAGCGGGAGGGCGAACTCCTACGAGCAGTACTTC. Translated: CASSLGWSSGRANSYEQYF. The genes are TRBV5-1 and TRBJ2-7; 12 bases match TRBD2. The CDR3 contains 19 residues. Germline lookup yields CDR1 SGHRS and CDR2 YFSETQ. Trimming removed 0 bases from V and 0 bases from J; junction bases left unmatched: 10. The full variable domain, in which reference TRBV5-1 and TRBJ2-7 provide the parts outside the CDR3, is KAGVTQTPRYLIKTRGQQVTLSCSPISGHRSVSWYQQTPGQGLQFLFEYFSETQRNKGNFPGRFSGRQFSNSRSEMNVSTLELGDSALYLCASSLGWSSGRANSYEQYFGPGTRLTVT.

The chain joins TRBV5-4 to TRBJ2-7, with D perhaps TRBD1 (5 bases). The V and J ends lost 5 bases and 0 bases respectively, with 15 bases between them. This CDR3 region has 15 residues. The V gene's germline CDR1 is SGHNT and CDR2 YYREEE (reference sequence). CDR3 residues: CASSLGHLSSYEQYF. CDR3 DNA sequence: TGTGCCAGCAGTCTAGGACACTTGAGCTCCTACGAGCAGTACTTC.

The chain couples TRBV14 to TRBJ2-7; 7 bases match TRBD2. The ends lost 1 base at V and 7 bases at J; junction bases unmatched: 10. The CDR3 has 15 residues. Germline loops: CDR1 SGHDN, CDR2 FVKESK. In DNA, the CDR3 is TGTGCCAGCAGCCAAGGTGCGGGAGACCCTTGGGAGCAGTACTTC. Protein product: CASSQGAGDPWEQYF.

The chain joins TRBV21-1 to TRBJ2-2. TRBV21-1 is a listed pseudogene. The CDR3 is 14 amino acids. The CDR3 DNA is TGTGCCAGCAGCAAAGCAGGGCGGTCCGGGGAGCTGTTTTTT. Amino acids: CASSKAGRSGELFF.

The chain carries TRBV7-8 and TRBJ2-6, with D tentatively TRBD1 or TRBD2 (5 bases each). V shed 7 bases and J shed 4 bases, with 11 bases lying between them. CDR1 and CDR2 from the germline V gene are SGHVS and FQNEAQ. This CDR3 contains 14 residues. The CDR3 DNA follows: TGTGCCAGCACATGGGGGTCCGGGGCCAACGTCCTGACTTTC. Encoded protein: CASTWGSGANVLTF.

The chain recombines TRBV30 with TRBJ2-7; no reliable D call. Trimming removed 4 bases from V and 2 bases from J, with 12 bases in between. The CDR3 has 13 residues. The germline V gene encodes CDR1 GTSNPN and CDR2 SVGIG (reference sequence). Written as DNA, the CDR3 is TGTGCCTGGACCCCAGGCGGCACCTACGAGCAGTACTTC. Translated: CAWTPGGTYEQYF.

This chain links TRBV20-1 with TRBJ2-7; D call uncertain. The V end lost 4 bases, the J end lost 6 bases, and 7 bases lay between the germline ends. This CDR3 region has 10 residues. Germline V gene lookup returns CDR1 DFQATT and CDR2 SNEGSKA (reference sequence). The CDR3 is CSAIKSEQYF. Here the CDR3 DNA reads TGCAGTGCTATCAAAAGCGAGCAGTACTTC.

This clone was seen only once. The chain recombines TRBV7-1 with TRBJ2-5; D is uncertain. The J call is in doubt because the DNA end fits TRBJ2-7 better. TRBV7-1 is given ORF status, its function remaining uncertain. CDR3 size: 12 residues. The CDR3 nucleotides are TGTGCCAGCAGTTACAGCCGGAACGAGCAGTACTTC. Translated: CASSYSRNEQYF.

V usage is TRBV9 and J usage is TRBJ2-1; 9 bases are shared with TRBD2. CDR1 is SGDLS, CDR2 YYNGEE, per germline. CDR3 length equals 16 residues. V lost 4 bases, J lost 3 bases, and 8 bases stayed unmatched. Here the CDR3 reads CASSPTLAGVYNEQFF. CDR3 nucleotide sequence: TGTGCCAGCAGCCCCACATTAGCGGGAGTCTACAATGAGCAGTTCTTC.

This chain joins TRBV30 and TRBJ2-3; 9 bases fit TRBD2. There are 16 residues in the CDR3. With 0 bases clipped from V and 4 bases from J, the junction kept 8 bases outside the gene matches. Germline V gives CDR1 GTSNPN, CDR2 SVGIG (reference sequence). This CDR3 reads CAWSVGLAGISDTQYF. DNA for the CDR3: TGTGCCTGGAGTGTTGGTCTAGCGGGAATTTCAGATACGCAGTATTTT.

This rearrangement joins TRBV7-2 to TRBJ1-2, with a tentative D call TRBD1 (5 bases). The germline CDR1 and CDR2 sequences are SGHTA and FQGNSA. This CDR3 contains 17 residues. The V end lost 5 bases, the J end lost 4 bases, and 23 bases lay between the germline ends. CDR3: CASSPGSGREYGYGYTF. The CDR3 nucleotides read TGTGCCAGCAGCCCAGGGTCGGGCAGGGAGTACGGCTATGGCTACACCTTC.

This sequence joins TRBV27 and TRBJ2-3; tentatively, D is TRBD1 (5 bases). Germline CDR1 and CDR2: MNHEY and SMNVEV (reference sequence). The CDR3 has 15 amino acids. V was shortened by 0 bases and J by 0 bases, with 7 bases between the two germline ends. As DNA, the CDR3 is TGTGCCAGCAGTTTATCGGGGCAGAGCACAGATACGCAGTATTTT. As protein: CASSLSGQSTDTQYF.

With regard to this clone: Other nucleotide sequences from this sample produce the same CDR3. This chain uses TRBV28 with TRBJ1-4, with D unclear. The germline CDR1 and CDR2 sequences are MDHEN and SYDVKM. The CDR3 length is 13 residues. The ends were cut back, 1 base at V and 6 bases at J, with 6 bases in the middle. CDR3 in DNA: TGTGCCAGCAGTTTATTGTCAGATGAAAAACTGTTTTTT. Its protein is CASSLLSDEKLFF.

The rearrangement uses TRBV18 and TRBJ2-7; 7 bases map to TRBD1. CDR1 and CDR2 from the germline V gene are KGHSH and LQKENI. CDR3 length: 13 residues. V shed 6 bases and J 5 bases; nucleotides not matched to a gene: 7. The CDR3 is CASSLDRVHEQYF. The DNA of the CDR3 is TGTGCCAGCTCCCTCGACAGGGTCCACGAGCAGTACTTC.

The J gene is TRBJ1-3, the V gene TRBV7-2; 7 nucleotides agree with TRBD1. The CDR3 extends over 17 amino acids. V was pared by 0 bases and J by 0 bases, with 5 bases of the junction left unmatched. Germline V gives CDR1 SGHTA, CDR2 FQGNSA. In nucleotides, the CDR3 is TGTGCCAGCAGCTTAGCGGGACAGCTATTCTCTGGAAACACCATATATTTT. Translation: CASSLAGQLFSGNTIYF. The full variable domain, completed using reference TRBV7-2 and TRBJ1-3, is GAGVSQSPSNKVTEKGKDVELRCDPISGHTALYWYRQSLGQGLEFLIYFQGNSAPDKSGLPSDRFSAERTGGSVSTLTIQRTQQEDSAVYLCASSLAGQLFSGNTIYFGEGSWLTVV.

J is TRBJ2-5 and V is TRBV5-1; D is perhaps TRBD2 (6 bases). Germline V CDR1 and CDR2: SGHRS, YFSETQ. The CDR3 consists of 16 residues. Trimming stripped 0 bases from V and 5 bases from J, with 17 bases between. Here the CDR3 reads CASSLGGAGFWETQYF. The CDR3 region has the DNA TGCGCCAGCAGCTTGGGTGGCGCGGGGTTCTGGGAGACCCAGTACTTC.

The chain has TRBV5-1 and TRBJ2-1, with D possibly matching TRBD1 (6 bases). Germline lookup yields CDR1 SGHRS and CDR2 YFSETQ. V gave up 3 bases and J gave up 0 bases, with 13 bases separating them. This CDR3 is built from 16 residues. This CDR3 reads CASSYPDRSSYNEQFF. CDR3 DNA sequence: TGCGCCAGCAGCTACCCCGACAGGTCCTCCTACAATGAGCAGTTCTTC. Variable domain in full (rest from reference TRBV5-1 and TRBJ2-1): KAGVTQTPRYLIKTRGQQVTLSCSPISGHRSVSWYQQTPGQGLQFLFEYFSETQRNKGNFPGRFSGRQFSNSRSEMNVSTLELGDSALYLCASSYPDRSSYNEQFFGPGTRLTVL.

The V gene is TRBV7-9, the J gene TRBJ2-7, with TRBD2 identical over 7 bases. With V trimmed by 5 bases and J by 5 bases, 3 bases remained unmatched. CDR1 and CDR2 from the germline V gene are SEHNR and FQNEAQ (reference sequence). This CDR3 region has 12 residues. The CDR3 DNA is TGTGCCAGCAGCCGGACTAGTGACGAGCAGTACTTC. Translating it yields CASSRTSDEQYF.

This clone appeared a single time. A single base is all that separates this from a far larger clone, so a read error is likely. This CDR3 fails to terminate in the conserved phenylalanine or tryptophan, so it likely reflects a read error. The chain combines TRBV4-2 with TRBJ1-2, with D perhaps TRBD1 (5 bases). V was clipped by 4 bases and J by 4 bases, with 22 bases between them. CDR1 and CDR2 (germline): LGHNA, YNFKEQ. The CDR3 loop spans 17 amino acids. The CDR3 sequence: CASSPGSGREYGYGYTS. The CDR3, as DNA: TGTGCCAGCAGCCCAGGGTCGGGCAGGGAGTACGGCTATGGCTACACCTCC.

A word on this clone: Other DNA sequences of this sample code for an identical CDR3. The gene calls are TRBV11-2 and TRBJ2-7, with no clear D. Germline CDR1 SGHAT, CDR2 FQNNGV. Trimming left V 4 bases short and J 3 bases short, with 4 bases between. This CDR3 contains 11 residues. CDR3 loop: CASSSNYEQYF. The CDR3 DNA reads TGTGCCAGCAGCTCTAACTACGAGCAGTACTTC.

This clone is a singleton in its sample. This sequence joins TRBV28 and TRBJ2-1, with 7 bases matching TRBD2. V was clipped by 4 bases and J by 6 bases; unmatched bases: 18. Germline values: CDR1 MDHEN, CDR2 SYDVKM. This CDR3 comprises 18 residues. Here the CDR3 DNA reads TGTGCCAGCAGTTACGACAGCCCCGGGACTACCATCCCCAATGAGCAGTTCTTC. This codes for CASSYDSPGTTIPNEQFF.